The clone carrying this T cell receptor beta chain came up once. Its antigen is as yet unknown. V dropped 1 base and J dropped 1 base, with 7 bases sitting between them. CDR3 length equals 14 residues. Germline V gene sequence: CDR1 SGHDN, CDR2 FVKESK. Profiled with immunoSEQ multiplex PCR; TCRdb holds only in-frame clones, not every one. The repertoire has about 16,000 clones, over 50% of them found once; the top ten carry 10% to 15%. This record belongs to a study of T cell clonotyping in hematopoietic cell transplantation. Regarding the study as a whole: Higher Inverse Simpson Index values in graft donor and pretransplant recipient predicted broader posttransplant TCR diversity.

This specimen consisted of PBMCs, obtained 30 days after allogeneic stem cell transplant. This receptor was obtained from a male patient aged 50 to 60 who had an allogeneic stem cell transplant from an unrelated donor, so T cells may come from the graft donor. Some clones in this sample may be carry-over from other donors' samples. The chain couples TRBV14 to TRBJ1-1; D not resolved. CDR3 in DNA: TGTGCCAGCAGCCAAGGATCAACGAACACTGAAGCTTTCTTT. It yields the protein CASSQGSTNTEAFF.